These 5 T cell receptor beta chains originate from one sample sequenced in a study of blood T cell repertoires in COVID-19. Profiling relied on immunoSEQ multiplex PCR, and the TCRdb table lists in-frame clones only, not all of them. This sample has about 23,000 clones; more than 75% occur once, and the top ten carry approximately 17%. Sequences were obtained from peripheral blood. The receptors here all came from a woman older than 75 with acute or convalescent COVID-19.

The rearrangement links TRBV6-5 to TRBJ2-1; 13 nucleotides line up with TRBD2. In germline, CDR1 is MNHEY, CDR2 SVGAGI. The CDR3 runs to 15 residues. The ends lost 4 bases at V and 13 bases at J; junction bases unmatched: 10. The CDR3 sequence: CASSSRLAGGSSQFF. CDR3 DNA: TGTGCCAGCAGTTCCAGACTAGCGGGAGGTTCCTCTCAGTTCTTC.

V gene TRBV5-1 combines with J gene TRBJ2-7; TRBD1 is a possible D gene (5 bases). The V gene's germline CDR1 is SGHRS and CDR2 YFSETQ. V dropped 0 bases and J dropped 7 bases, with 11 bases sitting between them. This CDR3 contains 13 residues. This CDR3 is CASSLGRVGEQYF. CDR3 nucleotide sequence: TGCGCCAGCAGCTTGGGCAGGGTTGGGGAGCAGTACTTC.

The genes are TRBV5-1 and TRBJ2-1, with TRBD2 identical over 13 bases. CDR1 is SGHRS, CDR2 YFSETQ, per germline. The CDR3 is 17 residues long. Trimming at V came to 5 bases and at J to 3 bases, leaving 8 bases not matched to a gene. This chain's CDR3 is CASSPRTSGRFYNEQFF. The CDR3 region has the DNA TGCGCCAGCAGTCCGAGGACTAGCGGGAGATTCTACAATGAGCAGTTCTTC.

V usage is TRBV24-1 and J usage is TRBJ2-3, with 7 bases identical to TRBD1. With V trimmed by 3 bases and J by 5 bases, 7 bases remained unmatched. CDR3 size: 15 residues. Germline V lookup: CDR1 KGHDR, CDR2 SFDVKD. This chain's CDR3 is CATSDAGQAGDTQYF. In nucleotides, the CDR3 is TGTGCCACCAGTGATGCCGGACAGGCTGGAGATACGCAGTATTTT.

The V and J genes are TRBV30 and TRBJ2-2; 8 bases are shared with TRBD2. The CDR3 length is 15 residues. The germline V gene has CDR1 GTSNPN and CDR2 SVGIG (reference sequence). With 3 bases clipped from V and 2 bases from J, the junction kept 5 bases outside the gene matches. CDR3 residues: CAWRDGGVNTGELFF. The CDR3 DNA reads as TGTGCCTGGAGAGACGGGGGGGTTAACACCGGGGAGCTGTTTTTT.